This passage covers 15 T cell receptor beta chains from one sample sequenced in a study of glioma-infiltrating T cells. The iRepertoire nested amplicon-rescue multiplex PCR amplified TCR alpha and beta CDR3s from RNA. TCRdb recomputed calls from the multiplex PCR reads with MiXCR, one row per CDR3 protein. The profile covers around 350,000 distinct CDR3 sequences, with roughly two fifths appearing a single time and 9.5% to 15% taken by the ten largest. The sequencing input was glioma tissue, nonneoplastic brain tissue, or PBMCs (not recorded which). The receptors originated from a human donor with low-grade glioma or glioblastoma, undergoing nonglioma brain surgery, or in good health (not recorded which).

This chain connects TRBV6-5 to TRBJ1-5; 9 bases line up with TRBD1. The V and J ends lost 6 bases and 5 bases, in that order; junction bases with no gene match: 8. This CDR3 comprises 15 residues. CDR1 is MNHEY, CDR2 SVGAGI, per germline. The CDR3 reads CASRKIGQGYQPQHF. The CDR3 region has the DNA TGTGCCAGCAGAAAGATAGGACAGGGGTATCAGCCCCAGCATTTT.

The V and J genes are TRBV12-3 or TRBV12-4 and TRBJ1-2; D is unresolved. The length of the CDR3 is 16 residues. Trimming cost V 7 bases and J 0 bases, with 18 bases left between them. In DNA form, the CDR3 reads TGTGCCAGCACCCCCGCACCGATGGCAGCTAACTATGGCTACACCTTC. As protein: CASTPAPMAANYGYTF.

The gene calls are TRBV20-1 and TRBJ1-2; perhaps TRBD1 as D (6 bases). There are 12 residues in the CDR3. Trimming pared 3 bases from V and 8 bases from J, leaving 13 bases between. The V gene's germline CDR1 is DFQATT and CDR2 SNEGSKA (reference sequence). The CDR3 here is CSARDAGVGYTF. CDR3 DNA sequence: TGCAGTGCTAGGGACGCAGGGGTCGGCTACACCTTC.

Remarks on this clonotype: A much larger clone is a single base away; this may be a read error. The gene calls are TRBV6-2 or TRBV6-3 and TRBJ1-1; a weak D match, TRBD1 (6 bases). Germline assignment: CDR1 MNHEY and CDR2 SVGEGT. The CDR3 has 12 residues. The CDR3 region has the DNA TGTGACAGCAGTTACAGGGCTACTGAAGCTTTCTTT. Translating it yields CDSSYRATEAFF.

The chain is built from TRBV7-6 and TRBJ2-7; D is possibly TRBD2 (6 bases). Deletions cut 1 base from V and 0 bases from J, with 10 bases between. The CDR3 sequence is 15 residues long. Germline assignment: CDR1 SGHVS and CDR2 FNYEAQ. The CDR3 region is CASSLGRDFSYEQYF. In DNA form, the CDR3 reads TGTGCCAGCAGCTTAGGCCGGGACTTCTCCTACGAGCAGTACTTC.

The sample holds a few counts of this clonotype. The chain has TRBV5-4 and TRBJ1-2; 9 bases map to TRBD1. From germline, CDR1 is SGHNT and CDR2 YYREEE (reference sequence). The V and J ends lost 5 bases and 4 bases, in that order; junction bases with no gene match: 15. CDR3 size: 17 residues. The chain's CDR3 is CASSTGQGRILFYGYTF. The CDR3 nucleotides read TGTGCCAGCAGTACCGGACAGGGGCGGATACTATTCTATGGCTACACCTTC.

This clonotype was seen a few times. The rearrangement links TRBV7-2 to TRBJ2-5; D is ambiguous. Trimming removed 3 bases at V and 10 bases at J, with 9 bases between. The CDR3 consists of 11 residues. Germline values: CDR1 SGHTA, CDR2 FQGNSA. The CDR3 reads CASSFNYDQYF. CDR3 DNA sequence: TGTGCCAGCAGCTTTAATTATGACCAGTACTTC.

This chain links TRBV27 with TRBJ2-3, with TRBD2 matching over 8 bases. Looked up from germline, CDR1 is MNHEY and CDR2 is SMNVEV (reference sequence). V lost 5 bases, J lost 4 bases, and 8 bases stayed unmatched. The CDR3 is 15 residues long. The CDR3 here is CASSRELAVPDTQYF. The CDR3 bases are TGTGCCAGCAGTCGGGAACTAGCGGTGCCAGATACGCAGTATTTT.

This clonotype was seen more than once but under ten times. CDR3 nucleotide sequence: TGCGCCAGCAGCCAAGAATGGGCCACCTCCTACGAGCAGTACTTC. It encodes CASSQEWATSYEQYF. The chain joins TRBV4-1 to TRBJ2-7; D not certain. V was shortened by 0 bases and J by 0 bases, with 9 bases between the two germline ends. Germline-derived CDR1 and CDR2 are MGHRA and YSYEKL. CDR3 length: 15 amino acids.

This clonotype occurred a few times. The chain recombines TRBV4-1 with TRBJ2-3, with TRBD2 identical over 12 bases. The germline gives CDR1 MGHRA, CDR2 YSYEKL. V shed 2 bases and J 10 bases; nucleotides not matched to a gene: 13. CDR3 size: 17 residues. The CDR3 region has the DNA TGCGCCAGCAGCCAAAATTCCGGGACTAGCGGGCGGGGGGCGCAGTATTTT. The encoded protein is CASSQNSGTSGRGAQYF.

Regarding this clonotype: A much larger clonotype is one base distant, so this may be a read error. The chain joins TRBV6-1 to TRBJ1-5; D ambiguous. This CDR3 region has 13 residues. CDR1 and CDR2 (germline): MNHNS, SASEGT. V lost 5 bases to trimming and J lost 8 bases, with 13 bases between them. CDR3 sequence reads: CASSRGYYKPQHF. The CDR3 nucleotides are TGTGCCAGCAGTCGGGGTTATTATAAGCCCCAGCATTTT.

V usage is TRBV28 and J usage is TRBJ2-5; no reliable D call. The length of the CDR3 is 13 residues. Germline lookup yields CDR1 MDHEN and CDR2 SYDVKM. Trimming pared 6 bases from V and 4 bases from J, leaving 12 bases between. For the CDR3, the DNA is TGTGCCAGCAGCTCTCGGACCCCAGAGACCCAGTACTTC. Residues: CASSSRTPETQYF.

There are many counts of this clonotype. V and J are TRBV29-1 and TRBJ2-3; no firm D call. Germline-derived CDR1 and CDR2 are SQVTM and ANQGSEA. V was shortened by 4 bases and J by 0 bases, with 8 bases between the two germline ends. This CDR3 is built from 13 residues. CDR3 in DNA: TGCAGCGTTGTCCGGGTTAGCACAGATACGCAGTATTTT. Its protein is CSVVRVSTDTQYF.

This clonotype was found many times. The chain couples TRBV27 to TRBJ1-1; D may be TRBD1 (6 bases). The V gene lost 3 bases and the J gene lost 6 bases, with 14 bases spanning the gap. Germline values: CDR1 MNHEY, CDR2 SMNVEV (reference sequence). The CDR3 runs to 14 residues. The CDR3 is CASSFGRRGPEAFF. DNA of the CDR3: TGTGCCAGCAGTTTTGGACGCAGGGGCCCTGAAGCTTTCTTT.

This clonotype appeared a few times. The chain uses TRBV4-3 and TRBJ2-3, with D tentatively TRBD1 (6 bases). The CDR3 has 12 residues. The V gene lost 3 bases and the J gene lost 9 bases, with 10 bases spanning the gap. Germline CDR1 and CDR2: LGHNA and YSLEER. The CDR3 DNA is TGCGCCAGCAGCCAGGAGACAGGCACGCAGTATTTT. This codes for CASSQETGTQYF.